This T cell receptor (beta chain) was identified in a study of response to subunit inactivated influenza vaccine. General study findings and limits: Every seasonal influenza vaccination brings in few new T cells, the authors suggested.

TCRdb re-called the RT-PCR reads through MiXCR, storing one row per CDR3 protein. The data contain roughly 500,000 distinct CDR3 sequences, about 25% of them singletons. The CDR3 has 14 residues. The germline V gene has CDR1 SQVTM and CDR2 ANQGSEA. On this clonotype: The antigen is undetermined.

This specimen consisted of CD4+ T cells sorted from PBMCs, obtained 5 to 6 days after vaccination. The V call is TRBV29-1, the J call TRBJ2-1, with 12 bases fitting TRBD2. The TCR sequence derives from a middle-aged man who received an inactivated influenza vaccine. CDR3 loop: CTAYGTSGYNEQFF. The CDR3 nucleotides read TGCACCGCGTACGGGACTAGCGGGTACAATGAGCAGTTCTTC.